The rows below give T cell receptor beta chains drawn from one sample of a study of blood T cells in healthy people across ages. Each CDR3 protein gets one entry after TCRdb re-called the 5' RACE reads with MiXCR. The top ten clones hold roughly 23% of a sample with 1.5 million to 2 million distinct CDR3 sequences, around 40% of them seen once. The specimen was blood. These receptors were obtained from a human donor in good health. Each CDR3 is given with its conserved first and last residue.

TRBV29-1 CSVPRQGVIADTQYF
TRBV5-1 CASSLAGHGKLFF
TRBV6-2/TRBV6-3 CASRIGLAGANVLTF
TRBV9 CTSSVGSSGSSYNEQFF
TRBV2 CASSDGQGVNGYTF
TRBV10-3 CAISERQGVREQYF
TRBV9 CASSVSFAGEYEQYF
TRBV29-1 CSVDTAGQETQYF
TRBV20-1 CSADREWIENNYGYTF
TRBV24-1 CATSGRGGREVDEQYF
TRBV28 CASIGERGGFIRPYEQYF
TRBV6-5 CASRVLGVHSYEQYF
TRBV9 CASSVVSGMETQYF
TRBV12-3/TRBV12-4 CASSFMYTGELFF
TRBV5-1 CASSFGGAGETQYF
TRBV6-2/TRBV6-3 CASTDPTGPTYEQYF
TRBV20-1 CSAVSGGAVVYTDTQYF
TRBV15 CATSRTTGSGANVLTF
TRBV4-3 CASSQERVAFVEQFF
TRBV29-1 CSVELRESYNEQFF
TRBV29-1 CSVAGSGTDTQYF
TRBV4-3 CASSQDWSNSEAFF
TRBV2 CASSVQSYHEQFF
TRBV6-1 CASSAEGGPQETQYF
TRBV30 CAWNSGASAQETQYF
TRBV7-9 CASSFAGGGDPTDTQYF
TRBV7-6 CASSLGVSPNYEQYF
TRBV20-1 CSAPKPAGNPEAFF
TRBV15 CATSKEAGGGNQPQHF
TRBV18 CASSPSTEFYEQYF
TRBV6-5 CASSYDGGPEAFF